The 7 T cell receptor beta chains presented below share a single source sample, sequenced in a study of OX40 agonist ivuxolimab in advanced cancers. Profiled with immunoSEQ multiplex PCR; TCRdb holds only in-frame clones, not every one. The sample shows more than 45,000 clones, over 80% of them seen only once. Sequenced here: CD4+ or CD8+ T cells sorted from blood, sampled in a trial of the OX40 agonist ivuxolimab. The receptors were sampled from an adult with an advanced solid tumor such as melanoma, head and neck, liver or kidney cancer.

The gene calls are TRBV5-6 and TRBJ2-2; D perhaps matches TRBD2 (6 bases). V lost 7 bases, J lost 4 bases, and 11 bases lay in between. This CDR3 has 13 amino acids. Germline V gene sequence: CDR1 SGHDT, CDR2 YYEEEE. CDR3 sequence (DNA): TGTGCCAGCGGACCGCGGGGCACCGGGGAGCTGTTTTTT. Amino acid sequence: CASGPRGTGELFF.

CDR3 bases: TGCACCAGCGCAGAGCCCGTCAGGGCCGGGAATGAGCAGTTCTTC. The encoded protein is CTSAEPVRAGNEQFF. The rearrangement links TRBV1 to TRBJ2-1; the D call of TRBD1 is as the table states it, not checked on the DNA. TRBV1 is flagged as a pseudogene. CDR3 length: 15 amino acids.

The chain employs TRBV10-3 and TRBJ1-2, with 7 positions matching TRBD1. The germline gives CDR1 ENHRY, CDR2 SYGVKD. CDR3 length equals 15 residues. V lost 2 bases to trimming and J lost 5 bases; unmatched junction nucleotides: 8. The CDR3 reads CAISELGQNPYGYTF. Here the CDR3 DNA reads TGTGCCATCAGTGAGCTGGGACAGAACCCTTATGGCTACACCTTC.

CDR3 residues: CASSLGLSSYEQYF. The CDR3 nucleotides are TGTGCCAGCAGTTTAGGGCTGAGCTCCTACGAGCAGTACTTC. The chain joins TRBV28 to TRBJ2-7; D remains unclear. With 2 bases removed from V and 0 bases from J, the gap between germline ends came to 8 bases. This CDR3 has 14 amino acids. The germline V gene encodes CDR1 MDHEN and CDR2 SYDVKM.

The chain carries TRBV11-2 and TRBJ2-7; D is possibly TRBD1 or TRBD2 (5 bases each). Trimming stripped 7 bases from V and 1 base from J, with 8 bases between. CDR1 and CDR2 (germline): SGHAT, FQNNGV. This CDR3 has 12 amino acids. DNA of the CDR3: TGTGCCAGCATGGGACCATCCTACGAGCAGTACTTC. It encodes CASMGPSYEQYF.

This clone occurred a few times. The V and J genes are TRBV7-9 and TRBJ1-4, with 7 bases fitting TRBD1. V dropped 4 bases and J dropped 5; count of bases not matched to a gene: 7. CDR3 length: 15 residues. CDR1 is SEHNR and CDR2 is FQNEAQ in the germline V gene (reference sequence). This CDR3 reads CASSSWGTDNEKLFF. CDR3 DNA sequence: TGTGCCAGCAGCTCGTGGGGGACAGACAATGAAAAACTGTTTTTT.

The chain recombines TRBV15 with TRBJ2-7; D unresolved. Deletions cut 4 bases from V and 5 bases from J, with 12 bases between. Germline V gene data show CDR1 as LNHNV and CDR2 as YYDKDF (reference sequence). CDR3 length equals 13 residues. The CDR3 protein is CATSTVLTHEQYF. For the CDR3, the DNA is TGTGCCACCAGCACGGTACTCACCCACGAGCAGTACTTC. Full variable domain (remainder filled in from reference TRBV15 and TRBJ2-7): DAMVIQNPRYQVTQFGKPVTLSCSQTLNHNVMYWYQQKSSQAPKLLFHYYDKDFNNEADTPDNFQSRRPNTSFCFLDIRSPGLGDTAMYLCATSTVLTHEQYFGPGTRLTVT.